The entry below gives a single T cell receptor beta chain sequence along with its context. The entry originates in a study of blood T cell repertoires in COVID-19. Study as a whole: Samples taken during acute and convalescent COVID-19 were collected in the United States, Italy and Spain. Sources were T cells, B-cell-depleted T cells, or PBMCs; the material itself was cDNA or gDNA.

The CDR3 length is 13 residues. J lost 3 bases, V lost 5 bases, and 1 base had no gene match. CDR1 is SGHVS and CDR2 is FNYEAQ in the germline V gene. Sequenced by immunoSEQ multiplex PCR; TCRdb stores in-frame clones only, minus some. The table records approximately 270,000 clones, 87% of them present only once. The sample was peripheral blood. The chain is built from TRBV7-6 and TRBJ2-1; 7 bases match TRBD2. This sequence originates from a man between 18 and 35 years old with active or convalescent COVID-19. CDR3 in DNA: TGTGCCAGCAGCGGACTAGACTACAATGAGCAGTTCTTC. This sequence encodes CASSGLDYNEQFF.